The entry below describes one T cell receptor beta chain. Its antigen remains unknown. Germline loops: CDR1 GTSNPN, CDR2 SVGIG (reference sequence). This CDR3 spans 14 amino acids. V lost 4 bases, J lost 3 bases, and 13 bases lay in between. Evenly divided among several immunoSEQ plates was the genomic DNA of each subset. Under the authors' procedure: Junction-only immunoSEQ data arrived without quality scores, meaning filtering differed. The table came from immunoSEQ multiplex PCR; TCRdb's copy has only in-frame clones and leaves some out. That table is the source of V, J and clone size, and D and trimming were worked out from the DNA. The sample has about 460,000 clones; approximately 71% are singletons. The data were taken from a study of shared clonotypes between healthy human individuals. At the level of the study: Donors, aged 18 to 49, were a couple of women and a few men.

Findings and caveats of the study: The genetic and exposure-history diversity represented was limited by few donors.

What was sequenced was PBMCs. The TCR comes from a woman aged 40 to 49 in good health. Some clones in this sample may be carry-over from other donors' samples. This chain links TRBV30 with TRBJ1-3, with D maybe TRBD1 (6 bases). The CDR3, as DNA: TGTGCCTGGAACCACGGGACATTTGGAAACACCATATATTTT. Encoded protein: CAWNHGTFGNTIYF.